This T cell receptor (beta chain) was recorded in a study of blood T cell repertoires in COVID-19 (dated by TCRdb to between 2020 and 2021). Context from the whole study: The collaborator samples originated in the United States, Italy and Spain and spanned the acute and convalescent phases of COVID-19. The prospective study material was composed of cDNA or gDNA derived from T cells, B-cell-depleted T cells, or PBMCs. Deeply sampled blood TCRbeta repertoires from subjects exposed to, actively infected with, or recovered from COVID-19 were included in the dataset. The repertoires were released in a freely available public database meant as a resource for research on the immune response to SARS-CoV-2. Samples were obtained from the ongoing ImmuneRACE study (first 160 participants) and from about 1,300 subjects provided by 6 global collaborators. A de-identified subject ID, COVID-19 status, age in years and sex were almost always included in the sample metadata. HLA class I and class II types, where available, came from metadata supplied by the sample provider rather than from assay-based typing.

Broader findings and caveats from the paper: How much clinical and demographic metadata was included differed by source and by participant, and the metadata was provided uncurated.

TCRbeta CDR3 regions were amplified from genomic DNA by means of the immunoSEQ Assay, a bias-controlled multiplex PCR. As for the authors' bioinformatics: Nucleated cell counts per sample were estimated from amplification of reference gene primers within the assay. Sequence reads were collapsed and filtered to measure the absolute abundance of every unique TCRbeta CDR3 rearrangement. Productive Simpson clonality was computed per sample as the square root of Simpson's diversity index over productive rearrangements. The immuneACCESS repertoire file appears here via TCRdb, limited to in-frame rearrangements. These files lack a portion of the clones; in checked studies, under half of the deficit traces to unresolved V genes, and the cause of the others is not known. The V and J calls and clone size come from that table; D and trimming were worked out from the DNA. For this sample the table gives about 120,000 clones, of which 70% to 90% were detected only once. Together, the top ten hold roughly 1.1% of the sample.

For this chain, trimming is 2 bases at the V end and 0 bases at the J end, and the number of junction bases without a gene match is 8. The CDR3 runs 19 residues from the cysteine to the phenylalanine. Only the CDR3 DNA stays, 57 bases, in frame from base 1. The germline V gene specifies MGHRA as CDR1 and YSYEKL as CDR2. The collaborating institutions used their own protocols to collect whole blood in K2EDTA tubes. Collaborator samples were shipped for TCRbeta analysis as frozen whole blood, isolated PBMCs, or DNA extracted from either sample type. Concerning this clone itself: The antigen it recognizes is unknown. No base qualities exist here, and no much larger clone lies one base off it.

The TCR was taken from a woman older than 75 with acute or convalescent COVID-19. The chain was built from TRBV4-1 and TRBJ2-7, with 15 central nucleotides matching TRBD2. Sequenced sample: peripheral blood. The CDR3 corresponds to CASSQTPGLAGGNSYEQYF. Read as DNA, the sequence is TGCGCCAGCAGCCAAACTCCGGGACTAGCGGGGGGAAACTCCTACGAGCAGTACTTC.